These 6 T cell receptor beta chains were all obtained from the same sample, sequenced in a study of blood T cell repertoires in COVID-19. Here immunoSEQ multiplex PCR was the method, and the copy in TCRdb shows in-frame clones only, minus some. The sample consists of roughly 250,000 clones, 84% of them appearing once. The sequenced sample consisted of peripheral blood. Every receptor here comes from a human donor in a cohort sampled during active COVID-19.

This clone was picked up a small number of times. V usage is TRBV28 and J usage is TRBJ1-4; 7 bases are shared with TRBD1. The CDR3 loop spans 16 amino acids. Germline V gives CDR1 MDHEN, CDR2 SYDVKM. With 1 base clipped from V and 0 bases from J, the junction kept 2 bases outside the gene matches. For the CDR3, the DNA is TGTGCCAGCAGTTTATCCCAGGGGGCAACTAATGAAAAACTGTTTTTT. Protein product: CASSLSQGATNEKLFF.

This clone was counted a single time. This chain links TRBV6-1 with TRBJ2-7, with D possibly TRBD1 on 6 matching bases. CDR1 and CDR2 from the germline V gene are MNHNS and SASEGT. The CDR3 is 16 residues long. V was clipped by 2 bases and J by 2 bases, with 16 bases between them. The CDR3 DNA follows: TGTGCCAGCAGTGAATACGGGCAGGGGTCTCCCTACGAGCAGTACTTC. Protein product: CASSEYGQGSPYEQYF.

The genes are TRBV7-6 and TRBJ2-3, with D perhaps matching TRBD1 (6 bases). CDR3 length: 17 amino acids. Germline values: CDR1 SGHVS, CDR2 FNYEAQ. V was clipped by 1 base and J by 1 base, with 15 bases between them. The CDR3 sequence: CASSLVWDIIGTDTQYF. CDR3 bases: TGTGCCAGCAGCTTAGTCTGGGACATCATAGGCACAGATACGCAGTATTTT.

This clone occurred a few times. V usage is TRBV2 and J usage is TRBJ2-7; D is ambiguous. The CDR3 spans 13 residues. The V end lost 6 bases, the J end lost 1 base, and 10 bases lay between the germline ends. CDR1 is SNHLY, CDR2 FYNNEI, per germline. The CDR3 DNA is TGTGCCAGCAGCCCAGACGGGTCCTACGAGCAGTACTTC. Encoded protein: CASSPDGSYEQYF.

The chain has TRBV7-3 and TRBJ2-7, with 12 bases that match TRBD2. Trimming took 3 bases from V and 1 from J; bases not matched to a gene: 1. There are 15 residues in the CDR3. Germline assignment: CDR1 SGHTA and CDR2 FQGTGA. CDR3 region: CASSFTSGRSYEQYF. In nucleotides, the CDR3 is TGTGCCAGCAGCTTCACTAGCGGGAGGTCCTACGAGCAGTACTTC.

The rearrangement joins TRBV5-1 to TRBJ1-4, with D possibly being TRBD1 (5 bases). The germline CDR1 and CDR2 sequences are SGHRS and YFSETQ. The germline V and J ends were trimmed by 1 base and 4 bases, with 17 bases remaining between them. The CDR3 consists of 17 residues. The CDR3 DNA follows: TGCGCCAGCAGCTTGTGGCCCCCCAGGGATAATAATGAAAAACTGTTTTTT. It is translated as CASSLWPPRDNNEKLFF.